This T cell receptor (beta chain) derives from a study of T cell responses to AZD1222 COVID-19 vaccine. General observations from the study: Donors were largely white British and mainly female; clonal diversity was possibly underestimated. Dominant at 160-218 and 743-854, vaccine-associated CD4 TCRs also spanned spike.

About this clone itself: Its antigen is undetermined.

The protocol was immunoSEQ multiplex PCR, while the TCRdb copy is restricted to in-frame clones and leaves out a portion. The sample has over 110,000 clones, roughly 90% seen once; the top ten hold 1.5% to 2%. CDR1 and CDR2 from the germline V gene are SEHNR and FQNEAQ (reference sequence). The CDR3 has 14 amino acids. V lost 6 bases and J lost 3; bases outside the gene matches: 7. The sequencing here drew on peripheral blood, taken 28 days after the second AZD1222 dose. The rearrangement uses TRBV7-9 and TRBJ1-1; 7 positions agree with TRBD1. The receptor was derived from an adult who received the AZD1222 COVID-19 vaccine. The CDR3 DNA sequence: TGTGCCAGCAGGGTTCCGGGACAGTACACTGAAGCTTTCTTT. Its translation is CASRVPGQYTEAFF.